This entry describes one T cell receptor beta chain. The target antigen is unknown. Sampling of bone marrow took place during active disease in every patient. This CDR3 contains 14 residues. V lost 4 bases and J 0 bases, leaving 10 bases between the germline ends. Per the germline V gene, CDR1 is SQVTM and CDR2 is ANQGSEA. This sample was taken from a study of read filtering for tumor transcriptome and immune sequencing. This library used roughly 370 ng RNA and molecular barcoded adaptors spanning alpha/delta and beta/gamma chains. Using its own MiXCR run on the reads, TCRdb lists one record per CDR3 protein. The sample contains approximately 60,000 distinct CDR3 sequences, more than 20% of which appear only once. Study-wide points: This fraction held mixed bone marrow immune cells after CD138-negative sorting.

The sequenced sample consisted of a population of CD138-negative cells sorted from bone marrow. The sequence came from a donor at least 40 years old with multiple myeloma. The chain combines TRBV29-1 with TRBJ2-1; the D gene could be TRBD1 or TRBD2 (5 bases each). The CDR3 region has the DNA TGCAGCGTTGTTACCGGGGCCTCCTACAATGAGCAGTTCTTC. It translates to CSVVTGASYNEQFF.